These 21 T cell receptor beta chains were all obtained from the same sample, sequenced in a study of siplizumab effects on memory and regulatory T cells. Sequencing was performed with immunoSEQ multiplex PCR; in TCRdb, only in-frame clones are kept and a portion is missing. The sample lists about 97,000 clones; about 94% were seen once. Sequencing was done on a sample of CD4+ T cells sorted from blood. The receptors here all came from a human donor in good health.

V and J are TRBV28 and TRBJ2-7; D might be TRBD1 or TRBD2, each matching 6 bases. V shed 5 bases and J shed 6 bases, with 14 bases lying between them. CDR3 length: 13 amino acids. Germline assignment: CDR1 MDHEN and CDR2 SYDVKM. The CDR3 loop is CASSPTGRLEQYF. CDR3 DNA: TGTGCCAGCAGTCCTACAGGGAGGCTCGAGCAGTACTTC.

The chain is built from TRBV2 and TRBJ1-5; 7 bases fit TRBD1. The germline CDR1 and CDR2 sequences are SNHLY and FYNNEI. The CDR3 covers 16 residues. With V trimmed by 5 bases and J by 0 bases, 7 bases remained unmatched. Here the CDR3 reads CASSYRDRYSNQPQHF. Here the CDR3 DNA reads TGTGCCAGCAGTTACCGGGACAGATATAGCAATCAGCCCCAGCATTTT. The whole variable domain, remainder taken from reference TRBV2 and TRBJ1-5, is EPEVTQTPSHQVTQMGQEVILRCVPISNHLYFYWYRQILGQKVEFLVSFYNNEISEKSEIFDDQFSVERPDGSNFTLKIRSTKLEDSAMYFCASSYRDRYSNQPQHFGDGTRLSIL.

The chain carries TRBV7-9 and TRBJ1-1, with a weak D call TRBD1 (5 bases). Trimming removed 6 bases at V and 5 bases at J, with 13 bases between. This CDR3 comprises 13 residues. CDR1 is SEHNR and CDR2 is FQNEAQ in the germline V gene (reference sequence). In nucleotides, the CDR3 is TGTGCCAGCAGGGCTCAGGGCGTGACTGAAGCTTTCTTT. This translates into CASRAQGVTEAFF.

The V gene is TRBV11-2, the J gene TRBJ1-2; D is ambiguous. The V gene lost 5 bases and the J gene lost 6 bases, with 10 bases spanning the gap. CDR3 size: 12 residues. Germline V CDR1 and CDR2: SGHAT, FQNNGV. The CDR3 DNA reads TGTGCCAGCAGCCCGAATCTCGATGGCTACACCTTC. It codes for CASSPNLDGYTF.

The chain employs TRBV18 and TRBJ2-5, with 8 bases aligning to TRBD1. V lost 3 bases and J lost 4; bases outside the gene matches: 4. CDR1 KGHSH and CDR2 LQKENI come from the germline V gene. This CDR3 has 14 amino acids. CDR3 nucleotide sequence: TGTGCCAGCTCACCTTCAACAGGGGGAGAGACCCAGTACTTC. Translated: CASSPSTGGETQYF.

V gene TRBV19 combines with J gene TRBJ2-7, with D possibly TRBD1 on 6 matching bases. Trimming stripped 3 bases from V and 1 base from J, with 13 bases between. This CDR3 comprises 15 residues. Germline CDR1 and CDR2: LNHDA and SQIVND (reference sequence). The chain's CDR3 is CASSIGQGFSYEQYF. The CDR3, as DNA: TGTGCCAGTAGTATCGGGCAGGGGTTTTCCTACGAGCAGTACTTC.

This clone was found a few times. The rearrangement joins TRBV2 to TRBJ1-5; TRBD1 matches at 8 bases. CDR3 length equals 14 residues. Germline trimming cut 2 bases from V and 11 bases from J; bases unmatched to any gene: 8. Germline loops: CDR1 SNHLY, CDR2 FYNNEI. CDR3 in DNA: TGTGCCAGCAGTGAACCCGGGACAGGTAGGACCCAGCATTTT. It is translated as CASSEPGTGRTQHF.

This chain joins TRBV19 and TRBJ2-2; 10 bases match TRBD1. The germline CDR1 and CDR2 sequences are LNHDA and SQIVND (reference sequence). The CDR3 loop spans 16 amino acids. Losses at the gene ends were 3 bases for V and 6 bases for J; bases not matched to a gene: 7. As DNA, the CDR3 is TGTGCCAGTAGTATTCAGGGACAGGGGCTTGCCGGGGAGCTGTTTTTT. It specifies CASSIQGQGLAGELFF.

The table lists this clone with a count of one. The chain joins TRBV9 to TRBJ2-1; TRBD2 agrees at 7 bases. The germline V gene has CDR1 SGDLS and CDR2 YYNGEE. Germline trimming cut 3 bases from V and 7 bases from J; bases unmatched to any gene: 16. CDR3 length: 17 amino acids. The CDR3 region has the DNA TGTGCCAGCAGCGAATATGCGGGAGCCCCGCCGGGTAATGAGCAGTTCTTC. It encodes CASSEYAGAPPGNEQFF.

The genes are TRBV7-7 and TRBJ2-7; a possible D gene is TRBD1 (6 bases). CDR3 length equals 9 residues. Per germline, CDR1 SSHAT and CDR2 FNYEAQ (reference sequence). The CDR3 nucleotides are TGTACAGGGACGTCCGAGCAGTACTTC. It encodes CTGTSEQYF.

This chain joins TRBV7-2 and TRBJ2-1; no reliable D call. Germline V CDR1 and CDR2: SGHTA, FQGNSA. CDR3 length: 15 residues. The V end lost 3 bases, the J end lost 2 bases, and 11 bases lay between the germline ends. CDR3 residues: CASSLGLLTYNEQFF. The DNA for the CDR3 is TGTGCCAGCAGCTTGGGTTTACTTACCTACAATGAGCAGTTCTTC.

The V and J genes are TRBV28 and TRBJ2-7; D call uncertain. This CDR3 contains 12 residues. Trimming cost V 6 bases and J 2 bases, with 8 bases left between them. Germline V lookup: CDR1 MDHEN, CDR2 SYDVKM. The DNA of the CDR3 is TGTGCCAGCAGCGTTACAGCCTACGAGCAGTACTTC. It is translated as CASSVTAYEQYF. The variable domain in full, with the rest retrieved from reference TRBV28 and TRBJ2-7, is DVKVTQSSRYLVKRTGEKVFLECVQDMDHENMFWYRQDPGLGLRLIYFSYDVKMKEKGDIPEGYSVSREKKERFSLILESASTNQTSMYLCASSVTAYEQYFGPGTRLTVT.

V usage is TRBV19 and J usage is TRBJ1-5; a possible D gene is TRBD1 (6 bases). Germline values: CDR1 LNHDA, CDR2 SQIVND (reference sequence). Trimming removed 3 bases at V and 4 bases at J, with 10 bases between. This CDR3 contains 14 residues. CDR3: CASSMLTGNQPQHF. The CDR3 bases are TGTGCCAGTAGTATGTTAACAGGGAATCAGCCCCAGCATTTT.

The rearrangement links TRBV9 to TRBJ2-7, with TRBD2 as a possible D gene (5 bases). The germline gives CDR1 SGDLS, CDR2 YYNGEE. V was trimmed by 4 bases and J by 2 bases, leaving 19 bases between them. This CDR3 is built from 16 residues. CDR3 DNA sequence: TGTGCCAGCAGCCCAAGAGGGTCAGGACTGACCTACGAGCAGTACTTC. Translation: CASSPRGSGLTYEQYF.

This clone has only one observation. The chain links TRBV18 to TRBJ1-2; possible D gene TRBD1, 5 bases. Trimming took off 3 bases at V and 10 bases at J, with 18 bases between the two ends. The CDR3 is 14 residues long. The germline CDR1 and CDR2 sequences are KGHSH and LQKENI. The CDR3 DNA sequence: TGTGCCAGCTCACCGCCGGGGCGGGTGAAGGACTACACCTTC. Protein product: CASSPPGRVKDYTF.

This chain joins TRBV28 and TRBJ1-3, with 12 bases fitting TRBD1. The germline CDR1 and CDR2 sequences are MDHEN and SYDVKM. V lost 2 bases and J lost 4; bases outside the gene matches: 3. The CDR3 sequence is 16 residues long. Written as DNA, the CDR3 is TGTGCCAGCAGTTTAGGGGGACAGGGGGCCGGAAACACCATATATTTT. It codes for CASSLGGQGAGNTIYF.

This clone was detected once. The V call is TRBV27, the J call TRBJ2-2, with TRBD2 as a possible D gene (7 bases). CDR1 and CDR2 (germline): MNHEY, SMNVEV (reference sequence). The CDR3 covers 14 residues. Between the trimmed V and J ends, which lost 6 bases and 6 bases, there was a span of 14 bases. CDR3 DNA sequence: TGTGCCAGCAGATGGGGGAGGGGGTCCGGGGAGCTGTTTTTT. Its protein is CASRWGRGSGELFF.

In DNA, the CDR3 is TGTGCCAGCAGCATACCCGGGACAGGGATTGAAGCTTTCTTT. Its protein product is CASSIPGTGIEAFF. V and J are TRBV28 and TRBJ1-1; 9 bases line up with TRBD1. This CDR3 contains 14 residues. Per germline, CDR1 MDHEN and CDR2 SYDVKM. Trimming at V came to 6 bases and at J to 7 bases, leaving 9 bases not matched to a gene. The whole variable domain, remainder taken from reference TRBV28 and TRBJ1-1, is DVKVTQSSRYLVKRTGEKVFLECVQDMDHENMFWYRQDPGLGLRLIYFSYDVKMKEKGDIPEGYSVSREKKERFSLILESASTNQTSMYLCASSIPGTGIEAFFGQGTRLTVV.

This chain links TRBV7-9 with TRBJ2-7; TRBD2 is a possible D gene (6 bases). Germline V gene lookup returns CDR1 SEHNR and CDR2 FQNEAQ (reference sequence). The CDR3 length is 14 residues. Trimming took 3 bases from V and 7 from J, leaving 16 bases between them. CDR3 sequence: CASSFEGFGGEQYF. The CDR3 DNA reads TGTGCCAGCAGCTTCGAAGGGTTTGGAGGGGAGCAGTACTTC.

The CDR3: CASRRTSGYNTGELFF. The DNA of the CDR3 is TGCGCCAGCAGGCGGACTAGCGGGTACAACACCGGGGAGCTGTTTTTT. V is TRBV5-1 and J is TRBJ2-2; 11 positions match TRBD2. Germline-derived CDR1 and CDR2 are SGHRS and YFSETQ. This CDR3 spans 16 amino acids. The ends lost 5 bases at V and 2 bases at J; junction bases unmatched: 5.

The chain combines TRBV7-3 with TRBJ1-3; 8 bases agree with TRBD1. The ends lost 4 bases at V and 4 bases at J; junction bases unmatched: 6. The CDR3 is 15 amino acids. Germline lookup yields CDR1 SGHTA and CDR2 FQGTGA. The CDR3 reads CASSSTGEAGNTIYF. DNA of the CDR3: TGTGCCAGCAGCTCGACAGGGGAGGCAGGAAACACCATATATTTT.